This T cell receptor beta chain was sequenced for a study of OX40 agonist ivuxolimab in advanced cancers. Here immunoSEQ multiplex PCR was the method, and the copy in TCRdb shows in-frame clones only, minus some. The repertoire holds around 40,000 clones, approximately 90% seen once, with approximately 0.51% in the top ten. Blood was sampled at baseline, cycle 4 day 1, and cycle 7 day 1. The CDR3 consists of 15 residues. Germline V CDR1 and CDR2: SGHVS, FQNEAQ. Trimming pared 5 bases from V and 3 bases from J, leaving 17 bases between. The rearrangement uses TRBV7-8 and TRBJ2-7; the D gene could be TRBD1 or TRBD2 (5 bases each). The clonotype was recovered from an adult with an advanced solid tumor such as melanoma, head and neck, liver or kidney cancer. Sequenced here: CD4+ or CD8+ T cells sorted from blood, sampled in a trial of the OX40 agonist ivuxolimab. The CDR3 DNA is TGTGCCAGCAGCCCTAGTCCGGGGCAGTTCTACGAGCAGTACTTC. Its translation: CASSPSPGQFYEQYF.